Listed below are T cell receptor beta chains from one sample, sequenced in a study of blood T cell repertoires in COVID-19. Assay: immunoSEQ multiplex PCR; the TCRdb copy retains only in-frame clones and omits some. Counted here are 250,000 to 350,000 clones, more than 80% occurring once; the ten biggest clones make up approximately 3%. The material sequenced was peripheral blood. These receptors all come from a young woman with active or convalescent COVID-19. Both conserved end residues are part of each CDR3. D genes are given only for firm matches. The size entry is marked missing in some rows and otherwise reads once, few, many or a size class.

size: .
V: TRBV12-1
J: TRBJ2-7
D: .
DNA: TGTGCCAGCAGCTTTGCGGGACAGGGGGCCTACGAGCAGTACTTC
CDR3: CASSFAGQGAYEQYF

size: few
V: TRBV23-1
J: TRBJ2-1
D: .
DNA: TGCGCCAGCAGTCGGGCCAGCCAAGACAATGAGCAGTTCTTC
CDR3: CASSRASQDNEQFF

size: few
V: TRBV9
J: TRBJ2-5
D: .
DNA: TGTGCCAGCAGCCCTGGGACTTCCCCCGAGACCCAGTACTTC
CDR3: CASSPGTSPETQYF

size: .
V: TRBV10-1
J: TRBJ2-2
D: .
DNA: TGCGCCAGCAGTGAGTCCAGTCCCGGGGAGCTGTTTTTT
CDR3: CASSESSPGELFF

size: .
V: TRBV7-9
J: TRBJ2-1
D: .
DNA: TGTGCCGCACAGGGCTCGGTATTAAGAGGGGATGAGCAGTTCTTC
CDR3: CAAQGSVLRGDEQFF

size: .
V: TRBV29-1
J: TRBJ1-2
D: .
DNA: TGCAGCGTACAGGAGGGGTCGAGCGGCTACACCTTC
CDR3: CSVQEGSSGYTF

size: .
V: TRBV6-1
J: TRBJ2-7
D: TRBD2
DNA: TGTGCCAGCAGTGAAAGGGGACTAGCAACCTACGAGCAGTACTTC
CDR3: CASSERGLATYEQYF

size: .
V: TRBV6-5
J: TRBJ2-7
D: TRBD1
DNA: TGTGCCAGCAGACCTCGACAGGGCGAGCAGTACTTC
CDR3: CASRPRQGEQYF

size: once
V: TRBV28
J: TRBJ2-6
D: TRBD1
DNA: TGTGCCAGCCTCACCCCCAGGGGGTCCTACTCTGGGGCCAACGTCCTGACTTTC
CDR3: CASLTPRGSYSGANVLTF

size: .
V: TRBV19
J: TRBJ1-2
D: TRBD1
DNA: TGTGCCAGTAACCTAATATACCGGGACAGCCTCTATGGCTACACCTTC
CDR3: CASNLIYRDSLYGYTF

size: .
V: TRBV5-1
J: TRBJ1-3
D: .
DNA: TGCGCCAGCAGCTTGGTCCCAGGAAACTCTGGAAACACCATATATTTT
CDR3: CASSLVPGNSGNTIYF

size: .
V: TRBV19
J: TRBJ1-6
D: .
DNA: TGTGCCAGTAGTATAGATAAGCAGGGAGGCATTCCCCTCCACTTT
CDR3: CASSIDKQGGIPLHF

size: .
V: TRBV6-6
J: TRBJ2-3
D: .
DNA: TGTGCCAGCAGTTTCGGAGGGGCATTAACAGATACGCAGTATTTT
CDR3: CASSFGGALTDTQYF

size: .
V: TRBV7-8
J: TRBJ2-3
D: TRBD2
DNA: TGTGCCAGCAGCTTAGGGACCACTAGCGGGGGCACAGATACGCAGTATTTT
CDR3: CASSLGTTSGGTDTQYF

size: .
V: TRBV3-1/TRBV3-2
J: TRBJ1-1
D: TRBD1
DNA: TGTGCCAGCAGCCAAGTAGGACAGGGGAGACACACTGAAGCTTTCTTT
CDR3: CASSQVGQGRHTEAFF

size: .
V: TRBV28
J: TRBJ2-3
D: .
DNA: TGTGCCAGCAGTTCCCAGGGTACCCGCCACGATACGCAGTATTTT
CDR3: CASSSQGTRHDTQYF

size: .
V: TRBV3-1/TRBV3-2
J: TRBJ2-3
D: TRBD2
DNA: TGTGCCAGCAGCCGGGCCTCACTAGCGGGGCCAACCACAGATACGCAGTATTTT
CDR3: CASSRASLAGPTTDTQYF

size: once
V: TRBV24-1
J: TRBJ2-1
D: .
DNA: TGTGCCACCAGTGATTTGCGGGGGAATGGGCAGTTCTTC
CDR3: CATSDLRGNGQFF

size: .
V: TRBV5-6
J: TRBJ1-2
D: .
DNA: TGTGCCAGCAGCTTGGAGAGGCGGTATGACTATGGCTACACCTTC
CDR3: CASSLERRYDYGYTF

size: .
V: TRBV4-2
J: TRBJ2-1
D: .
DNA: TGTGCCAGCAGCCAAGATCCCCTAGGGGGGGTTAGAAATGAGCAGTTCTTC
CDR3: CASSQDPLGGVRNEQFF

size: .
V: TRBV4-3
J: TRBJ1-2
D: TRBD1
DNA: TGCGCCAGCAGCCATGATGACAGGGGGGATGGCTACACCTTC
CDR3: CASSHDDRGDGYTF

size: once
V: TRBV9
J: TRBJ1-6
D: .
DNA: TGTGCCAGCAGCGTAGTACGGGAGCATAATTCACCCCTCCACTTT
CDR3: CASSVVREHNSPLHF

size: .
V: TRBV6-1
J: TRBJ1-2
D: .
DNA: TGTGCCAGCAGTGATTTGCGACAGATTTTTAACTATGGCTACACCTTC
CDR3: CASSDLRQIFNYGYTF

size: .
V: TRBV5-4
J: TRBJ1-2
D: TRBD1
DNA: TGTGCCAGCAGCGAGGGACAGGCCCCTGGCTACACCTTC
CDR3: CASSEGQAPGYTF

size: .
V: TRBV7-2
J: TRBJ1-2
D: .
DNA: TGTGCCAGCAGCACATTCAACTATGGCTACACCTTC
CDR3: CASSTFNYGYTF

size: .
V: TRBV27
J: TRBJ2-2
D: .
DNA: TGTGCCAGCACCCCTAGGGGGTCCCCTTTTTTCGGGGAGCTGTTTTTT
CDR3: CASTPRGSPFFGELFF

size: .
V: TRBV5-6
J: TRBJ2-3
D: .
DNA: TGTGCCAGCAGCCAGGGTCTGGGTAGCACAGATACGCAGTATTTT
CDR3: CASSQGLGSTDTQYF

size: .
V: TRBV6-5
J: TRBJ1-1
D: TRBD1
DNA: TGTGCCAGCCGAGGGACAGGGAGGACTGAAGCTTTCTTT
CDR3: CASRGTGRTEAFF

size: .
V: TRBV19
J: TRBJ1-5
D: .
DNA: TGTGCCAGTAGTAGGCAGTATAGCAATCAGCCCCAGCATTTT
CDR3: CASSRQYSNQPQHF

size: .
V: TRBV2
J: TRBJ1-2
D: .
DNA: TGTGCCAGCAGTGAGACAACAGCTAACTATGGCTACACCTTC
CDR3: CASSETTANYGYTF

size: .
V: TRBV7-7
J: TRBJ2-5
D: .
DNA: TGTGCTAGCAGCTTATGGGTAGGGGGAGAGACCCAGTACTTC
CDR3: CASSLWVGGETQYF

size: .
V: TRBV18
J: TRBJ1-5
D: .
DNA: TGTGCCAGCTCCCGGGGGGGGGCTGGGAGCAATCAGCCCCAGCATTTT
CDR3: CASSRGGAGSNQPQHF

size: .
V: TRBV5-5
J: TRBJ1-2
D: .
DNA: TGTGCCAGCAGCTGGACTCTCGGCGGGAGGAATAACTATGGCTACACCTTC
CDR3: CASSWTLGGRNNYGYTF

size: .
V: TRBV21-1
J: TRBJ2-7
D: .
DNA: TGTGCCAGCAGCGCCCCGGTTGGGTGGCGGGGGGTGGACGAGCAGTACTTC
CDR3: CASSAPVGWRGVDEQYF

size: .
V: TRBV2
J: TRBJ1-1
D: TRBD1
DNA: TGTGCCAGCAGACAGGGGATAACCCACACTGAAGCTTTCTTT
CDR3: CASRQGITHTEAFF

size: once
V: TRBV11-2
J: TRBJ2-7
D: TRBD1
DNA: TGTGCCAGCAGCTTCCCGACAGGGGAAGAATTCAACGAGCAGTACTTC
CDR3: CASSFPTGEEFNEQYF

size: .
V: TRBV28
J: TRBJ2-7
D: .
DNA: TGTGCCAGCAGTGCAGGGATGAAGATTTACGAGCAGTACTTC
CDR3: CASSAGMKIYEQYF

size: .
V: TRBV3-1/TRBV3-2
J: TRBJ1-6
D: TRBD1
DNA: TGTGCCAGCAGCCAAGGAGAGGACAGGGGAACCTATAATTCACCCCTCCACTTT
CDR3: CASSQGEDRGTYNSPLHF

size: once
V: TRBV19
J: TRBJ2-2
D: TRBD2
DNA: TGTGCCAGTAGTAGTCGGGGGGGCTCCCCCGGGGAGCTGTTTTTT
CDR3: CASSSRGGSPGELFF

size: once
V: TRBV3-1/TRBV3-2
J: TRBJ1-1
D: .
DNA: TGTGCCAGCAGCCAAGAGGGGCAGAGGAACACTGAAGCTTTCTTT
CDR3: CASSQEGQRNTEAFF

size: .
V: TRBV5-1
J: TRBJ2-7
D: .
DNA: TGCGCCAGCAGGATCGGAGGGGCGCCTAACGAGCAGTACTTC
CDR3: CASRIGGAPNEQYF

size: .
V: TRBV6-2/TRBV6-3
J: TRBJ1-5
D: .
DNA: TGTGCCAGCAGTCTCCTCGGGGGTAGCAATCAGCCCCAGCATTTT
CDR3: CASSLLGGSNQPQHF

size: .
V: TRBV9
J: TRBJ2-7
D: TRBD2
DNA: TGTGCCAGCAGCGAGGGACTAGCGGGGGAAGACGAGCAGTACTTC
CDR3: CASSEGLAGEDEQYF

size: .
V: TRBV4-3
J: TRBJ2-1
D: .
DNA: TGCGCCAGCAGCCAAGATGGGGGACGGGGGTTTCCCTACAATGAGCAGTTCTTC
CDR3: CASSQDGGRGFPYNEQFF

size: .
V: TRBV19
J: TRBJ2-1
D: .
DNA: TGTGCCAGTAGTATACATTCCATTGATGAGCAGTTCTTC
CDR3: CASSIHSIDEQFF

size: .
V: TRBV11-1
J: TRBJ2-2
D: .
DNA: TGTGCCAGCAGCTCCTGGGCCGCTTTGGGGGAGCTGTTTTTT
CDR3: CASSSWAALGELFF

size: once
V: TRBV6-2/TRBV6-3
J: TRBJ1-2
D: .
DNA: TGTGCCAGCAGTATCAGGACAGCTAACTATGGCTACACCTTC
CDR3: CASSIRTANYGYTF

size: .
V: TRBV7-8
J: TRBJ2-7
D: .
DNA: TGTGCCAGCAGCAGAGAAGGAGGGGAGCAGTACTTC
CDR3: CASSREGGEQYF

size: once
V: TRBV19
J: TRBJ1-6
D: TRBD1
DNA: TGTGCCAGTAGTCCTACAGGGGTTTCACCCCTCCACTTT
CDR3: CASSPTGVSPLHF

size: once
V: TRBV9
J: TRBJ1-1
D: TRBD1
DNA: TGTGCCAGCAGCGAACCGGGACAGGGGAACACTGAAGCTTTCTTT
CDR3: CASSEPGQGNTEAFF

size: .
V: TRBV15
J: TRBJ2-5
D: .
DNA: TGTGCCACCAGCAGAGATCTATTTCGAGGGGGGGCAGGGGAGACCCAGTACTTC
CDR3: CATSRDLFRGGAGETQYF

size: .
V: TRBV6-6
J: TRBJ2-3
D: TRBD2
DNA: TGTGCCAGCAGTTACTCTGGACTAGCGGGCACAGATACGCAGTATTTT
CDR3: CASSYSGLAGTDTQYF